This T cell receptor (beta chain) was obtained from a study of control samples from healthy donors and cancer patients. Clones were sequenced by immunoSEQ multiplex PCR, and TCRdb holds only the in-frame ones, with some missing. The sample yields 350,000 to 450,000 clones, 80% to 95% seen once. Germline CDR1 is SGDLS and CDR2 is YYNGEE. V shed 3 bases and J shed 5 bases, with 21 bases lying between them. The CDR3 runs 17 residues. This chain uses TRBV9 with TRBJ2-1, with TRBD2 as a possible D gene (5 bases). Sequenced material: PBMCs. The receptor comes from a man aged 35 to 55 with head and neck cancer. The CDR3 DNA is TGTGCCAGCAGCGGTTTCCTGGGCCTAGCATCGGACAATGAGCAGTTCTTC. Its protein product is CASSGFLGLASDNEQFF.